The 27 T cell receptor beta chains below all came from one sample that was sequenced in a study of beta chain features in type 1 diabetes. The isolated RNA, all of it, was reverse transcribed, so expressed TCRB transcripts were what got sequenced. The method was immunoSEQ multiplex PCR; TCRdb's version includes in-frame clones alone and lacks a portion of them. Of under 150,000 clones listed, 7% to 10% are singletons. Findings and limits, study-wide: Shorter TCRB CDR3s, moderately but significantly so, marked every one of the four CD4+ subsets in Type 1 diabetes patients.

Their recognized antigens are unknown. Source material: central memory CD4+ T cells from blood. These receptors all come from a man aged 25-45 years with type 1 diabetes.

On this clone itself: The sample carries other DNA sequences with the same CDR3. The chain uses TRBV10-3 and TRBJ2-7; no definite D call. The ends were cut back, 3 bases at V and 5 bases at J, with 5 bases in the middle. This CDR3 contains 11 residues. Germline V lookup: CDR1 ENHRY, CDR2 SYGVKD. CDR3 loop: CAISDRDEQYF. The CDR3 DNA reads as TGTGCCATCAGTGATAGAGACGAGCAGTACTTC.

The gene calls are TRBV6-1 and TRBJ2-3; TRBD1 aligns across 7 bases. This CDR3 comprises 17 residues. Germline trimming cut 1 base from V and 5 bases from J; bases unmatched to any gene: 12. The germline V gene encodes CDR1 MNHNS and CDR2 SASEGT. The DNA for the CDR3 is TGTGCCAGCAGTGAAGGAGCAGGGGGAGCCTCAGGAGATACGCAGTATTTT. Residues: CASSEGAGGASGDTQYF.

This clone was seen only a few times. The chain joins TRBV7-2 to TRBJ2-5, with D perhaps TRBD2 (6 bases). The CDR3 length is 13 residues. V lost 1 base and J 4 bases, leaving 7 bases between the germline ends. The V gene's germline CDR1 is SGHTA and CDR2 FQGNSA. CDR3 DNA: TGTGCCAGCAGCTTAGACGGGGGAGAGACCCAGTACTTC. Translating it yields CASSLDGGETQYF. The full variable domain, in which reference TRBV7-2 and TRBJ2-5 provide the parts outside the CDR3, is GAGVSQSPSNKVTEKGKDVELRCDPISGHTALYWYRQSLGQGLEFLIYFQGNSAPDKSGLPSDRFSAERTGGSVSTLTIQRTQQEDSAVYLCASSLDGGETQYFGPGTRLLVL.

This clone was picked up a small number of times. This chain connects TRBV5-6 to TRBJ2-1; D perhaps matches TRBD2 (6 bases). The CDR3 runs to 18 residues. Germline V gene sequence: CDR1 SGHDT, CDR2 YYEEEE. The V end was cut by 6 bases, the J end by 3 bases, with 25 bases between. CDR3 bases: TGTGCCAGCACCCTATACCGGGACTCTATAGGCCGCTACAATGAGCAGTTCTTC. Amino acids: CASTLYRDSIGRYNEQFF. The whole variable domain, filled in from reference TRBV5-6 and TRBJ2-1, reads DAGVTQSPTHLIKTRGQQVTLRCSPKSGHDTVSWYQQALGQGPQFIFQYYEEEERQRGNFPDRFSGHQFPNYSSELNVNALLLGDSALYLCASTLYRDSIGRYNEQFFGPGTRLTVL.

This clone has more than one count but fewer than ten. The chain combines TRBV4-1 with TRBJ1-2, with D possibly being TRBD1 (6 bases). The CDR3 has 14 amino acids. Germline CDR1 reads MGHRA; CDR2 reads YSYEKL. V was pared by 4 bases and J by 3 bases, with 12 bases between. DNA of the CDR3: TGCGCCAGCAGCCCAAGGGGGGGCGACTATGGCTACACCTTC. Its protein product is CASSPRGGDYGYTF.

This rearrangement joins TRBV5-1 to TRBJ2-2, with 9 bases that match TRBD2. The V and J ends lost 4 bases and 0 bases, in that order; junction bases with no gene match: 4. This CDR3 contains 16 residues. Germline CDR1 reads SGHRS; CDR2 reads YFSETQ. CDR3 bases: TGCGCCAGCAGCCCCGCGGGAGGGTCGAACACCGGGGAGCTGTTTTTT. Amino acids: CASSPAGGSNTGELFF.

This clone was seen repeatedly, ten times or more. The chain joins TRBV19 to TRBJ1-5; 10 positions match TRBD1. J was trimmed by 8 bases and V by 5 bases; bases with no gene match: 15. The CDR3 runs to 17 residues. CDR1 is LNHDA and CDR2 is SQIVND in the germline V gene (reference sequence). The CDR3 sequence is CASSSTGGSPLMEPQHF. CDR3 DNA sequence: TGTGCCAGTAGTTCGACAGGGGGCTCACCTCTGATGGAGCCCCAGCATTTT.

This clone occurred a few times. The rearrangement uses TRBV5-1 and TRBJ1-1; D uncertain. The CDR3 has 13 amino acids. The germline V gene has CDR1 SGHRS and CDR2 YFSETQ. The V end was cut by 0 bases, the J end by 3 bases, with 6 bases between. CDR3 in DNA: TGCGCCAGCAGCTTGGGCCTAGACACTGAAGCTTTCTTT. The encoded protein is CASSLGLDTEAFF.

V gene TRBV6-6 combines with J gene TRBJ2-5, with 9 bases that match TRBD2. V dropped 0 bases and J dropped 7; count of bases not matched to a gene: 6. This CDR3 comprises 15 residues. CDR1 is MNHNY, CDR2 SVGAGI, per germline (reference sequence). The CDR3 coding sequence is TGTGCCAGCAGTTACTCTCGGACTAGCGATGGGACCCAGTACTTC. Its translation is CASSYSRTSDGTQYF.

This chain uses TRBV11-2 with TRBJ2-5, with 11 positions matching TRBD2. The ends lost 5 bases at V and 5 bases at J; junction bases unmatched: 1. The CDR3 runs to 13 residues. The germline V gene has CDR1 SGHAT and CDR2 FQNNGV. The CDR3 is CASSASGGETQYF. CDR3 coding DNA: TGTGCCAGCAGCGCTAGCGGGGGGGAGACCCAGTACTTC.

This clone was observed a handful of times. The V gene is TRBV11-3, the J gene TRBJ2-1; no firm D call. The V and J ends lost 1 base and 3 bases respectively, with 10 bases between them. Per germline, CDR1 SGHNT and CDR2 YENEEA. CDR3 length equals 15 residues. CDR3 loop: CASSLGQASYNEQFF. The CDR3 DNA reads TGTGCCAGCAGCTTAGGTCAGGCCAGCTACAATGAGCAGTTCTTC.

This clone came up a few times. This chain uses TRBV18 with TRBJ1-5; D is possibly TRBD1 (6 bases). The V end lost 3 bases, the J end lost 7 bases, and 13 bases lay between the germline ends. CDR1 is KGHSH, CDR2 LQKENI, per germline. CDR3 length: 14 amino acids. CDR3 bases: TGTGCCAGCTCACCCGACAGGACGGGACAGCCCCAGCATTTT. Residues: CASSPDRTGQPQHF.

In this sample, this clone turned up a few times. The CDR3 here is CASSAGGTGAYEQYF. The CDR3 coding sequence is TGTGCCAGCAGCGCCGGGGGGACAGGAGCCTACGAGCAGTACTTC. The rearrangement uses TRBV9 and TRBJ2-7; D may be TRBD1 (8 bases). V was trimmed by 3 bases and J by 2 bases, leaving 15 bases between them. CDR3 length equals 15 residues. CDR1 is SGDLS, CDR2 YYNGEE, per germline. Looking up the rest from reference TRBV9 and TRBJ2-7 gives the full variable domain: DSGVTQTPKHLITATGQRVTLRCSPRSGDLSVYWYQQSLDQGLQFLIQYYNGEERAKGNILERFSAQQFPDLHSELNLSSLELGDSALYFCASSAGGTGAYEQYFGPGTRLTVT.

The genes are TRBV7-2 and TRBJ2-6, with a weak D call TRBD1 (5 bases). Trimming stripped 1 base from V and 3 bases from J, with 7 bases between. Germline V CDR1 and CDR2: SGHTA, FQGNSA. The CDR3 has 15 residues. CDR3 in amino acids: CASSLGGSGANVLTF. The DNA of the CDR3 is TGTGCCAGCAGCTTAGGGGGCAGTGGGGCCAACGTCCTGACTTTC.

Only a few counts were recorded for this clone. V usage is TRBV7-3 and J usage is TRBJ2-2; 10 bases are a match to TRBD2. The germline V gene encodes CDR1 SGHTA and CDR2 FQGTGA. CDR3 length equals 15 residues. Losses at the gene ends were 5 bases for V and 4 bases for J; bases not matched to a gene: 4. CDR3 amino acids: CASSPLAGTTGELFF. The CDR3 region has the DNA TGTGCCAGCAGCCCACTAGCGGGAACCACCGGGGAGCTGTTTTTT.

This clone was recorded a few times. The J gene is TRBJ1-5, the V gene TRBV2; 11 positions match TRBD1. V was pared by 1 base and J by 3 bases, with 11 bases of the junction left unmatched. The CDR3 is made up of 19 amino acids. The germline CDR1 and CDR2 sequences are SNHLY and FYNNEI. The CDR3 bases are TGTGCCAGCAGTGAAGTTAGGGGACAGGGGGTAAGGGCCAATCAGCCCCAGCATTTT. This sequence encodes CASSEVRGQGVRANQPQHF.

J is TRBJ1-2 and V is TRBV7-2; 7 nucleotides match TRBD1. With V trimmed by 1 base and J by 8 bases, 4 bases remained unmatched. Germline V lookup: CDR1 SGHTA, CDR2 FQGNSA. The CDR3 is made up of 13 amino acids. The CDR3 loop reads CASSLGPTGGYTF. CDR3 bases: TGTGCCAGCAGCTTAGGGCCGACAGGGGGCTACACCTTC.

The rearrangement joins TRBV7-9 to TRBJ2-7; no clear D. V was shortened by 5 bases and J by 6 bases, with 8 bases between the two germline ends. Per germline, CDR1 SEHNR and CDR2 FQNEAQ (reference sequence). The CDR3 spans 11 residues. The CDR3: CASSRWAEQYF. CDR3 in DNA: TGTGCCAGCAGCCGATGGGCCGAGCAGTACTTC. Based on the CDR3 plus reference TRBV7-9 and TRBJ2-7, the full variable domain is DTGVSQNPRHKITKRGQNVTFRCDPISEHNRLYWYRQTLGQGPEFLTYFQNEAQLEKSRLLSDRFSAERPKGSFSTLEIQRTEQGDSAMYLCASSRWAEQYFGPGTRLTVT.

The rearrangement links TRBV7-9 to TRBJ1-3; perhaps TRBD1 as D (5 bases). The CDR3 contains 15 residues. Per germline, CDR1 SEHNR and CDR2 FQNEAQ (reference sequence). The ends were cut back, 6 bases at V and 2 bases at J, with 14 bases in the middle. The CDR3 sequence: CASSAQGSPGNTIYF. CDR3 coding DNA: TGTGCCAGCAGTGCCCAGGGTAGCCCTGGAAACACCATATATTTT. The full variable domain, its missing parts supplied by reference TRBV7-9 and TRBJ1-3, is DTGVSQNPRHKITKRGQNVTFRCDPISEHNRLYWYRQTLGQGPEFLTYFQNEAQLEKSRLLSDRFSAERPKGSFSTLEIQRTEQGDSAMYLCASSAQGSPGNTIYFGEGSWLTVV.

This clone was counted between two and nine times. This sequence joins TRBV2 and TRBJ1-2; D is undetermined. The CDR3 extends over 13 amino acids. The ends were cut back, 3 bases at V and 13 bases at J, with 18 bases in the middle. Germline loops: CDR1 SNHLY, CDR2 FYNNEI. CDR3 loop: CASSDQGLMKCTF. In DNA form, the CDR3 reads TGTGCCAGCAGTGATCAAGGACTTATGAAGTGCACCTTC.

The chain carries TRBV9 and TRBJ2-5; tentative D call: TRBD1 (6 bases). Germline V gene data show CDR1 as SGDLS and CDR2 as YYNGEE. This CDR3 spans 14 amino acids. Between the trimmed V and J ends, which lost 0 bases and 2 bases, there was a span of 8 bases. CDR3 amino acids: CASSVGGQQETQYF. The CDR3 region has the DNA TGTGCCAGCAGCGTAGGTGGACAGCAAGAGACCCAGTACTTC.

The chain joins TRBV6-1 to TRBJ1-5, with D unclear. Trimming stripped 0 bases from V and 5 bases from J, with 11 bases between. The CDR3 extends over 15 amino acids. Germline V CDR1 and CDR2: MNHNS, SASEGT. CDR3 protein: CASSEARMDDQPQHF. Here the CDR3 DNA reads TGTGCCAGCAGTGAAGCGCGGATGGATGATCAGCCCCAGCATTTT.

This clone was counted between two and nine times. The CDR3 DNA reads TGCGCCAGCAGCCTGTGGGGGCAGGAGCAGTTCTTC. Protein sequence: CASSLWGQEQFF. V usage is TRBV4-3 and J usage is TRBJ2-1; a weak D match, TRBD1 (6 bases). V dropped 4 bases and J dropped 10 bases, with 11 bases sitting between them. The CDR3 extends over 12 amino acids. Germline-derived CDR1 and CDR2 are LGHNA and YSLEER.

V usage is TRBV6-5 and J usage is TRBJ2-1; 9 bases are shared with TRBD1. CDR3 size: 16 residues. The V gene end was trimmed by 2 bases and the J gene end by 4 bases; junction bases not matched to a gene: 6. The germline V gene encodes CDR1 MNHEY and CDR2 SVGAGI. In nucleotides, the CDR3 is TGTGCCAGCAGTTACCCGACAGGGGGAAGGTACAATGAGCAGTTCTTC. This gives the protein CASSYPTGGRYNEQFF.

This clone was detected only a few times. The rearrangement links TRBV29-1 to TRBJ2-3; TRBD2 matches at 8 bases. Germline V gene data show CDR1 as SQVTM and CDR2 as ANQGSEA. Unmatched junction bases numbered 4, after V lost 7 bases and J lost 4 bases. The length of the CDR3 is 12 residues. DNA for the CDR3: TGCAGCGGTAGCGGGATAGCAGATACGCAGTATTTT. It yields the protein CSGSGIADTQYF.

This clone was detected a few times. The chain recombines TRBV5-6 with TRBJ1-2; D ambiguous. Germline V lookup: CDR1 SGHDT, CDR2 YYEEEE. The CDR3 has 14 residues. V lost 1 base, J lost 4 bases, and 11 bases lay in between. The CDR3 nucleotides are TGTGCCAGCAGCTTGTCGGGGATAGGCTATGGCTACACCTTC. Its protein is CASSLSGIGYGYTF.

The DNA of the CDR3 is TGTGCCAGCAGTGAACAGGGGTTTCAGCCCCAGCATTTT. It yields the protein CASSEQGFQPQHF. The rearrangement links TRBV6-1 to TRBJ1-5, with D perhaps TRBD1 (6 bases). The V gene lost 2 bases and the J gene lost 6 bases, with 8 bases spanning the gap. The CDR3 is made up of 13 amino acids. CDR1 MNHNS and CDR2 SASEGT come from the germline V gene.